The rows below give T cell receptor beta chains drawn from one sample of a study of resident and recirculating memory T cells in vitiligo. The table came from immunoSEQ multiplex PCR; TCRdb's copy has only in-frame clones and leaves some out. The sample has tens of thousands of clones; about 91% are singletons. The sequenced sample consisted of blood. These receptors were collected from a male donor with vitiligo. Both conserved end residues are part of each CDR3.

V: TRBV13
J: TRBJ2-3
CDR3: CASSSFTDTQYF

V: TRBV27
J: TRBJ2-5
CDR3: CASSLRGSFPQETQYF

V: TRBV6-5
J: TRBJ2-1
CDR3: CASSYQLAWYNEQFF

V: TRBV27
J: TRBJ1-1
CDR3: CASSFVPGGTEAFF

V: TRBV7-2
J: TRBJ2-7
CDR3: CASSGHRSPYEQYF

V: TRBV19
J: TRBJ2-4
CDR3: CASSIGLRDSWTSGNKNIQYF

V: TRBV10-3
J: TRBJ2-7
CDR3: CAISEGQGRGRNFYEQYF

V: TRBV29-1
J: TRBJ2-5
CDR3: CSVVLPTGETQYF

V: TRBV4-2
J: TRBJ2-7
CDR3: CASSPTSSANEQYF

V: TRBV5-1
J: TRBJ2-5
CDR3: CASSLALAGALGGPSQETQYF

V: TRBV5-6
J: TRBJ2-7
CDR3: CASSFSLSYEQYF

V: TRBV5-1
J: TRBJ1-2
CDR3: CASSWGDREVYGYTF

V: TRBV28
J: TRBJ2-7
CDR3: CASSLRLAGGDEQYF

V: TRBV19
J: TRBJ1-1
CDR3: CASSSQGGNTEAFF

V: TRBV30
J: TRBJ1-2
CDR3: CAWSRDRGAAYF

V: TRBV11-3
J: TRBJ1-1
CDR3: CASSSGQGGDTEAFF

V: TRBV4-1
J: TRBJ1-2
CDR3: CASSPQAGHRGYTF

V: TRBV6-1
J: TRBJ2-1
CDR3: CASRPGQGATGGMFF

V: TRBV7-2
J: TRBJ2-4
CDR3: CASSPMGLAQPAKNIQYF

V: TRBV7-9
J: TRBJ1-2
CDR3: CASSLVAGYGYTF

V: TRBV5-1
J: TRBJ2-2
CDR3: CASSSRTGNTGELFF

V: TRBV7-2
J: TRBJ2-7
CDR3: CASSLLGGPGEQYF

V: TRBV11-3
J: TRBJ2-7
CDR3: CASSSGGPYEQYF

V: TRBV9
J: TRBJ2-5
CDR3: CASSGTSGGWETQYF

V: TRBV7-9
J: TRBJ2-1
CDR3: CASSLAGRTTDEQFF

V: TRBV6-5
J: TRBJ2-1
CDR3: CASSRGQTYNEQFF

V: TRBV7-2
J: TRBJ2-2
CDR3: CASSRGSLNTGELFF

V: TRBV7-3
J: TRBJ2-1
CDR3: CASSLGLADNEQFF

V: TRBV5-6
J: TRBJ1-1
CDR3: CASSLAFSPRGNTEAFF

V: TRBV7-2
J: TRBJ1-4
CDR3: CASSLRQGYEKLFF

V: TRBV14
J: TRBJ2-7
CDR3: CASSQPGQGSYEQYF

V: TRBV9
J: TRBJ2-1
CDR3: CASSPRGGGAWNEQFF

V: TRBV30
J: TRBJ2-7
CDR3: CAWSVVSVEQYF

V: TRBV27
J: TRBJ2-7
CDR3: CASSPGQEPRDEQYF

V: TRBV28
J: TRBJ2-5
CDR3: CASSQLLTGPQETQYF

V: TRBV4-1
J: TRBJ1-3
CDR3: CASSRTVASSGNTIYF

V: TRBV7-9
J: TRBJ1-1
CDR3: CASSLGWTGGRRSTEAFF

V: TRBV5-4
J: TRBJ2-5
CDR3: CASSFYGTSGSSQETQYF